Listed below are T cell receptor beta chains from one sample, sequenced in a study of T cells in Graves' hyperthyroidism and ophthalmopathy. TCRdb analysed the multiplex PCR reads with MiXCR anew, one entry per CDR3 protein. The sample lists nearly 750,000 distinct CDR3 sequences; under 45% were seen once. Sample: blood. The source of these receptors is a woman in her thirties or forties with Graves' hyperthyroidism. Each CDR3 is given with its conserved first and last residue. A D gene is named only where the DNA matches it firmly. Expanded clones are given a class, and other clones once, few, many or no size at all.

v_gene	d_gene	j_gene	abundance	CDR3aa	CDR3nt
TRBV10-3	NA	TRBJ1-2	NA	CAISEKVDNYGYTF	TGTGCCATCAGTGAGAAAGTGGACAACTATGGCTACACCTTC
TRBV10-3	TRBD1	TRBJ1-1	NA	CAISEVWAGGVSNTEAFF	TGTGCCATCAGTGAGGTGTGGGCAGGGGGCGTCAGCAACACTGAAGCTTTCTTT
TRBV4-2	NA	TRBJ2-3	NA	CASSLSVGTDTQYF	TGTGCCAGCAGCCTATCCGTGGGCACAGATACGCAGTATTTT
TRBV6-5	NA	TRBJ1-5	many	CASSYVPFQPQHF	TGTGCCAGCAGTTACGTCCCTTTTCAGCCCCAGCATTTT
TRBV5-4	NA	TRBJ2-5	NA	CASEDLGSGWETQYF	TGTGCCAGCGAGGATTTAGGGAGTGGGTGGGAGACCCAGTACTTC
TRBV20-1	TRBD2	TRBJ2-7	many	CSASGGGAFFSEQYF	TGCAGTGCTAGCGGCGGGGGGGCGTTTTTTTCCGAGCAGTACTTC
TRBV7-9	NA	TRBJ2-7	many	CASSPDGMSSYEQYF	TGTGCCAGCAGCCCGGATGGTATGAGCTCCTACGAGCAGTACTTC
TRBV6-1	NA	TRBJ2-5	NA	CASRRRDSRQETQYF	TGTGCCAGCAGGAGGAGGGACAGCCGGCAAGAGACCCAGTACTTC
TRBV7-2	NA	TRBJ2-1	NA	CASSPGGDNEQFF	TGTGCCAGCAGCCCGGGCGGGGACAATGAGCAGTTCTTC
TRBV11-2	NA	TRBJ2-5	NA	CASSPRSGAETQYF	TGTGCCAGCAGCCCCCGATCGGGGGCGGAGACCCAGTACTTC
TRBV10-3	TRBD1	TRBJ1-6	NA	CAISDPGQDNSPLHF	TGTGCCATCAGTGATCCGGGACAGGATAATTCACCCCTCCACTTT
TRBV7-9	NA	TRBJ1-6	NA	CASSQTADSYNSPLHF	TGTGCCAGCAGCCAAACAGCGGACTCCTATAATTCACCCCTCCACTTT
TRBV15	NA	TRBJ1-2	many	CATRNPSGATNYGYTF	TGTGCCACCCGGAATCCATCCGGGGCGACTAACTATGGCTACACCTTC
TRBV2	TRBD2	TRBJ2-7	NA	CANTDAGGWTREQYF	TGTGCCAACACCGACGCGGGAGGATGGACTCGCGAGCAGTACTTC
TRBV7-2	NA	TRBJ1-3	few	CASSNRRTGNTIYF	TGTGCCAGCAGTAACAGGAGAACTGGAAACACCATATATTTT
TRBV10-3	TRBD1	TRBJ1-5	many	CAISGDRGDQPQHF	TGTGCCATCAGTGGGGACAGGGGGGATCAGCCCCAGCATTTT
TRBV7-9	TRBD1	TRBJ1-4	NA	CASSWGQPNEKLFF	TGTGCCAGCAGCTGGGGACAGCCAAATGAAAAACTGTTTTTT
TRBV2	NA	TRBJ2-6	NA	CASSGQGNVLTF	TGTGCCAGCAGTGGCCAGGGCAACGTCCTGACTTTC
TRBV2	NA	TRBJ1-1	many	CASSDRGMTEAFF	TGTGCCAGCAGTGATCGAGGGATGACTGAAGCTTTCTTT
TRBV10-3	TRBD1	TRBJ2-7	few	CASSVTRTGDPYEQYF	TGTGCCAGCAGTGTAACGCGGACAGGGGATCCCTACGAGCAGTACTTC
TRBV4-3	NA	TRBJ1-1	many	CASSQDRAGEAFF	TGCGCCAGCAGCCAAGACCGGGCTGGCGAAGCTTTCTTT
TRBV29-1	TRBD1	TRBJ1-2	once	CRLGTGDGYTF	TGCAGGCTCGGGACAGGGGATGGCTACACCTTC
TRBV20-1	NA	TRBJ2-1	NA	CSARWDSGEQFF	TGCAGTGCTAGATGGGACTCAGGAGAGCAGTTCTTC
TRBV9	NA	TRBJ2-2	few	CASSGGLNTGELFF	TGTGCCAGCAGCGGGGGACTTAACACCGGGGAGCTGTTTTTT
TRBV7-3	NA	TRBJ1-6	NA	CASSQVGGPDSPLHF	TGCGCCAGCAGCCAAGTTGGGGGACCGGATTCACCCCTCCACTTT
TRBV7-2	TRBD1	TRBJ1-1	NA	CASSHRDRDMNTEAFF	TGTGCCAGCAGCCACCGGGACAGGGATATGAACACTGAAGCTTTCTTT
TRBV7-9	NA	TRBJ1-2	few	CASSCRDNTFYYGYTF	TGTGCCAGCAGCTGCCGTGACAACACATTTTACTATGGCTACACCTTC
TRBV7-2	NA	TRBJ1-2	many	CASSLQGKFSGYTF	TGTGCCAGCAGCTTACAGGGGAAGTTCAGCGGCTACACCTTC
TRBV6-5	NA	TRBJ2-2	NA	CASSSPSTGNTGELFF	TGTGCCAGCAGTTCCCCTTCTACAGGGAACACCGGGGAGCTGTTTTTT
TRBV2	NA	TRBJ1-4	NA	CASSVEGTGGESNEKLFF	TGTGCCAGCAGCGTAGAGGGGACGGGGGGCGAGTCTAATGAAAAACTGTTTTTT
TRBV24-1	TRBD1	TRBJ2-2	NA	CATSDWGQGARIGELFF	TGTGCCACCAGTGATTGGGGACAGGGGGCGCGAATCGGGGAGCTGTTTTTT
TRBV19	NA	TRBJ2-5	many	CASSIGQDGETQYF	TGTGCCAGTAGTATAGGACAGGACGGGGAGACCCAGTACTTC
TRBV15	TRBD1	TRBJ1-1	NA	CASNTHSGTEKNTEAFF	TGTGCCAGCAACACTCACTCCGGGACAGAAAAAAACACTGAAGCTTTCTTT
TRBV10-3	TRBD1	TRBJ1-6	many	CAISESQGQGNSPLHF	TGTGCCATCAGTGAGTCGCAAGGACAGGGTAACTCACCCCTCCACTTT
TRBV6-5	NA	TRBJ2-5	many	CASSYGTHGTQYF	TGTGCCAGCAGTTACGGGACGCATGGGACCCAGTACTTC
TRBV9	NA	TRBJ1-2	many	CASSPGLWGGYTF	TGTGCCAGCAGCCCGGGGCTTTGGGGGGGCTACACCTTC